These 8 T cell receptor beta chains were sequenced from one sample in a study of cytomegalovirus exposure and HLA in healthy donors. TCRdb's copy holds only in-frame clones and misses some; the assay was immunoSEQ multiplex PCR. Of over 250,000 clones in the sample, 75% to 90% were seen once. The specimen sequenced was PBMCs. These receptors all come from a woman in her thirties in good health and CMV-seropositive.

The V call is TRBV11-2, the J call TRBJ2-5; 11 nucleotides match TRBD1. Losses at the gene ends were 4 bases for V and 3 bases for J; bases not matched to a gene: 10. There are 17 residues in the CDR3. Germline CDR1 is SGHAT and CDR2 is FQNNGV. Written as DNA, the CDR3 is TGTGCCAGCAGCTCATCCCTCGGGACAGGGGGTAAAGAGACCCAGTACTTC. It is translated as CASSSSLGTGGKETQYF.

In this sample, this clone turned up once. The chain recombines TRBV4-1 with TRBJ2-3; weak D call: TRBD1 (5 bases). CDR3 length: 16 amino acids. The germline V gene encodes CDR1 MGHRA and CDR2 YSYEKL. Trimming left V 0 bases short and J 6 bases short, with 16 bases between. The CDR3 DNA sequence: TGCGCCAGCAGCCAAGACGGCGGCCAAGGGGTGGATACGCAGTATTTT. Protein product: CASSQDGGQGVDTQYF.

This clone turned up a few times. V and J are TRBV2 and TRBJ2-7, with unresolved D. Germline V gene sequence: CDR1 SNHLY, CDR2 FYNNEI. The V and J ends lost 7 bases and 3 bases respectively, with 10 bases between them. There are 12 residues in the CDR3. CDR3 in DNA: TGTGCCAGCATCGGGCTTGGCTACGAGCAGTACTTC. As protein: CASIGLGYEQYF.

The chain recombines TRBV7-2 with TRBJ2-3; 11 positions match TRBD2. Germline-derived CDR1 and CDR2 are SGHTA and FQGNSA. V was clipped by 0 bases and J by 0 bases; unmatched bases: 8. This CDR3 is built from 19 residues. The CDR3 coding sequence is TGTGCCAGCAGCTTAGCCCCACTAGCGGGGGTAACTAGCACAGATACGCAGTATTTT. Its translation: CASSLAPLAGVTSTDTQYF.

The chain has TRBV9 and TRBJ2-2; D may match TRBD1 or TRBD2 (5 bases each). Deletions cut 0 bases from V and 6 bases from J, with 12 bases between. The CDR3 is 15 residues long. The germline V gene has CDR1 SGDLS and CDR2 YYNGEE. The DNA of the CDR3 is TGTGCCAGCAGCGTAGGAGGGGTAATGGCCGGGGAGCTGTTTTTT. Translating gives CASSVGGVMAGELFF.

V and J are TRBV6-4 and TRBJ2-3; 13 bases map to TRBD2. From germline, CDR1 is MRHNA and CDR2 SNTAGT. The CDR3 length is 17 residues. After removal of 0 bases from V and 4 bases from J, the junction contained 4 bases not matched to a gene. The CDR3 loop is CASSDSYGLAGADTQYF. The CDR3 DNA reads TGTGCCAGCAGTGACTCATATGGACTAGCGGGAGCAGATACGCAGTATTTT.

This clone was picked up one time. V is TRBV9 and J is TRBJ2-1, with D unclear. This CDR3 is built from 11 residues. V shed 6 bases and J shed 5 bases, with 6 bases lying between them. Germline V lookup: CDR1 SGDLS, CDR2 YYNGEE. CDR3 sequence: CASNGDNEQFF. CDR3 nucleotide sequence: TGTGCCAGCAACGGAGACAATGAGCAGTTCTTC.

J is TRBJ2-1 and V is TRBV7-9; D not certain. The germline gives CDR1 SEHNR, CDR2 FQNEAQ (reference sequence). The CDR3 spans 12 residues. The CDR3 here is CASLTPQNEQFF. Here the CDR3 DNA reads TGTGCGAGTTTAACCCCACAAAATGAGCAGTTCTTC.